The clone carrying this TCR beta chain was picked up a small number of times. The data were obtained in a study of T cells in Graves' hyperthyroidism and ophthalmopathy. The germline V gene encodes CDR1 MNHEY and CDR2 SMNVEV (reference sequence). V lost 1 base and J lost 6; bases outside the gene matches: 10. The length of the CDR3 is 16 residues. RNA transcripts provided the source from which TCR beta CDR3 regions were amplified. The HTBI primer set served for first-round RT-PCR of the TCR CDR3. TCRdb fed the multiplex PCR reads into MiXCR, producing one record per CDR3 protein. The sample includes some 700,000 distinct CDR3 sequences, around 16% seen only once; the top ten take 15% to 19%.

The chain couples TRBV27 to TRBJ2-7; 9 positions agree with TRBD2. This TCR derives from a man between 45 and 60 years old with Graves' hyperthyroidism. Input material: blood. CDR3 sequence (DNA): TGTGCCAGCAGTTTATTGGCGGGAGGGCCTATCTCCGAGCAGTACTTC. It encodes CASSLLAGGPISEQYF.